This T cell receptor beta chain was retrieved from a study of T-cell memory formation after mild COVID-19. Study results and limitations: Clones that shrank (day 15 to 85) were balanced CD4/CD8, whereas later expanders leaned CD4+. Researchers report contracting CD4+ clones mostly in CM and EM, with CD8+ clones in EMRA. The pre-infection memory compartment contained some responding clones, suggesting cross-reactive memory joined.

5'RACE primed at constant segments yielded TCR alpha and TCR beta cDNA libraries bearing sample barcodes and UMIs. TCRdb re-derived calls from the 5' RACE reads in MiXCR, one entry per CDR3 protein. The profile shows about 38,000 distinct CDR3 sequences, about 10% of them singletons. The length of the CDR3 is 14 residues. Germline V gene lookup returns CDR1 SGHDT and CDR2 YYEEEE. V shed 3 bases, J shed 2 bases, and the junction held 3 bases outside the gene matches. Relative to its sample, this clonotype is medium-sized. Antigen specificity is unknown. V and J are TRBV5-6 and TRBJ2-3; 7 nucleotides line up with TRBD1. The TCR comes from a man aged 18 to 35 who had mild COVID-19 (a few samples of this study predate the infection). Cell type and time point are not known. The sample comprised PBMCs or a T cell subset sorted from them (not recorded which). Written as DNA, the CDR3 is TGTGCCAGCAGCTACCAGGGGGACACAGATACGCAGTATTTT. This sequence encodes CASSYQGDTDTQYF.